The 20 T cell receptor beta chains below all came from one sample that was sequenced in a study of cytomegalovirus exposure and HLA in healthy donors (dated by TCRdb to about 2017). Library preparation was by the immunoSEQ multiplex PCR assay. Entries here come from immuneACCESS through TCRdb and include only in-frame sequences with V and J called. Some clones fail to appear in such tables; in the studies checked, an unresolved V gene covers under half of the shortfall, and the cause of the remainder is unknown. This sample comprises roughly 200,000 clones, roughly 81% of them detected only once. Jointly, the top ten make up 0.95% to 1.5% of the sample. The sample comprised PBMCs. The receptors come from a woman aged 30 to 39 in good health and CMV-seronegative.

CDR3 amino acids: CASSPDGLAHTDTQYF. CDR3 coding DNA: TGTGCCAGCAGCCCCGATGGACTAGCCCACACAGATACGCAGTATTTT. V usage is TRBV13 and J usage is TRBJ2-3, with 8 bases lining up with TRBD2. This CDR3 contains 16 residues. Trimming took 5 bases from V and 2 from J; bases not matched to a gene: 9. CDR1 and CDR2 from the germline V gene are PRHDT and FYEKMQ (reference sequence).

J is TRBJ2-5 and V is TRBV2; tentative D call: TRBD2 (5 bases). Germline V gene lookup returns CDR1 SNHLY and CDR2 FYNNEI. The CDR3 has 13 residues. The V end lost 7 bases, the J end lost 10 bases, and 19 bases lay between the germline ends. DNA for the CDR3: TGTGCCAGCACCCTACTGGAAGAGAGGGACCAGTACTTC. Amino acids: CASTLLEERDQYF.

The V and J genes are TRBV5-4 and TRBJ2-1, with a tentative D call TRBD1 (6 bases). Trimming left V 3 bases short and J 0 bases short, with 19 bases between. The CDR3 is 18 amino acids. Germline V gene lookup returns CDR1 SGHNT and CDR2 YYREEE (reference sequence). The CDR3 is CASSSGTPAPSSYNEQFF. CDR3 nucleotides: TGTGCCAGCAGCTCGGGGACACCGGCCCCAAGCTCCTACAATGAGCAGTTCTTC.

The chain carries TRBV7-2 and TRBJ2-7; TRBD1 is a possible D gene (6 bases). V lost 4 bases to trimming and J lost 2 bases, with 15 bases between them. From germline, CDR1 is SGHTA and CDR2 FQGNSA. This CDR3 is built from 15 residues. The CDR3 loop reads CASSSTDRPTYEQYF. As DNA, the CDR3 is TGTGCCAGCAGCTCCACAGACAGGCCGACCTACGAGCAGTACTTC. Together with reference TRBV7-2 and TRBJ2-7, the CDR3 gives the full variable domain: GAGVSQSPSNKVTEKGKDVELRCDPISGHTALYWYRQSLGQGLEFLIYFQGNSAPDKSGLPSDRFSAERTGGSVSTLTIQRTQQEDSAVYLCASSSTDRPTYEQYFGPGTRLTVT.

This clone has only a few counts. CDR3 in amino acids: CASSRFGGTDTQYF. CDR3 nucleotides: TGTGCCAGCAGCCGTTTCGGGGGCACAGATACGCAGTATTTT. V usage is TRBV13 and J usage is TRBJ2-3; perhaps TRBD2 as D (5 bases). From germline, CDR1 is PRHDT and CDR2 FYEKMQ (reference sequence). The CDR3 has 14 residues. V was pared by 5 bases and J by 1 base, with 10 bases between.

The V call is TRBV5-1, the J call TRBJ2-1; perhaps TRBD1 as D (6 bases). CDR3 length equals 17 residues. Looked up from germline, CDR1 is SGHRS and CDR2 is YFSETQ. Trimming pared 3 bases from V and 0 bases from J, leaving 16 bases between. The CDR3 is CASSYYRDQSSYNEQFF. Here the CDR3 DNA reads TGCGCCAGCAGCTACTACAGGGACCAGAGCTCCTACAATGAGCAGTTCTTC.

V usage is TRBV9 and J usage is TRBJ2-7; weak D call: TRBD2 (6 bases). The V gene lost 4 bases and the J gene lost 5 bases, with 19 bases spanning the gap. This CDR3 contains 15 residues. Germline V lookup: CDR1 SGDLS, CDR2 YYNGEE. The CDR3 DNA is TGTGCCAGCAGCCCCCGGAGGGCCGGGTTTAACGAGCAGTACTTC. Its protein is CASSPRRAGFNEQYF. Supplemented by reference TRBV9 and TRBJ2-7, the full variable domain reads DSGVTQTPKHLITATGQRVTLRCSPRSGDLSVYWYQQSLDQGLQFLIQYYNGEERAKGNILERFSAQQFPDLHSELNLSSLELGDSALYFCASSPRRAGFNEQYFGPGTRLTVT.

This clone appeared once. This chain connects TRBV6-5 to TRBJ1-2; 8 bases match TRBD1. Germline-derived CDR1 and CDR2 are MNHEY and SVGAGI. This CDR3 comprises 14 residues. The trim removed 0 bases at V and 6 bases at J, leaving 3 bases unmatched. The DNA of the CDR3 is TGTGCCAGCAGTTACTCCCCGACAGGGGATGGCTACACCTTC. Residues: CASSYSPTGDGYTF.

This sequence joins TRBV29-1 and TRBJ2-7; 7 bases line up with TRBD1. Germline V gene lookup returns CDR1 SQVTM and CDR2 ANQGSEA. The CDR3 spans 13 residues. The J segment lost 0 bases and the V segment lost 6 bases, leaving 5 bases of the junction unmatched. The CDR3 coding sequence is TGCAGCGTGCCGGGACAGCACTCCTACGAGCAGTACTTC. Protein sequence: CSVPGQHSYEQYF.

This clone was found once. The CDR3 loop is CASSAGGRTEAFF. The DNA of the CDR3 is TGTGCCAGCAGCGCAGGGGGCCGGACTGAAGCTTTCTTT. The chain couples TRBV7-3 to TRBJ1-1; the match to TRBD1 covers 8 bases. The CDR3 extends over 13 amino acids. Germline CDR1 and CDR2: SGHTA and FQGTGA. J lost 5 bases, V lost 5 bases, and 4 bases had no gene match. The full variable domain, in which reference TRBV7-3 and TRBJ1-1 provide the parts outside the CDR3, is GAGVSQTPSNKVTEKGKYVELRCDPISGHTALYWYRQSLGQGPEFLIYFQGTGAADDSGLPNDRFFAVRPEGSVSTLKIQRTERGDSAVYLCASSAGGRTEAFFGQGTRLTVV.

The rearrangement links TRBV2 to TRBJ1-2, with 11 bases lining up with TRBD1. Germline CDR1 is SNHLY and CDR2 is FYNNEI. CDR3 length: 14 amino acids. Trimming took 6 bases from V and 4 from J; bases not matched to a gene: 4. The CDR3 region is CASRDRGQGYGYTF. The CDR3 region has the DNA TGTGCCAGCAGGGACAGGGGGCAAGGCTATGGCTACACCTTC.

The V and J genes are TRBV27 and TRBJ1-5; no clear D. Trimming shortened V by 7 bases and J by 5 bases, and 21 bases separated the two germline ends. The CDR3 covers 16 residues. Germline V gene sequence: CDR1 MNHEY, CDR2 SMNVEV (reference sequence). CDR3 residues: CASTPLSSLPHQPQHF. CDR3 in DNA: TGTGCCAGCACCCCCCTAAGTTCGCTGCCTCATCAGCCCCAGCATTTT.

This rearrangement joins TRBV5-1 to TRBJ2-5; 14 bases line up with TRBD2. V trimming: 3 bases; J trimming: 1 base; junction bases outside the gene matches: 8. The CDR3 has 18 amino acids. Germline V gene lookup returns CDR1 SGHRS and CDR2 YFSETQ. CDR3 protein: CASSYQGLAGDPQETQYF. The CDR3 DNA reads TGCGCCAGCAGCTACCAGGGACTAGCGGGAGATCCCCAAGAGACCCAGTACTTC. Variable domain in full (rest from reference TRBV5-1 and TRBJ2-5): KAGVTQTPRYLIKTRGQQVTLSCSPISGHRSVSWYQQTPGQGLQFLFEYFSETQRNKGNFPGRFSGRQFSNSRSEMNVSTLELGDSALYLCASSYQGLAGDPQETQYFGPGTRLLVL.

The chain has TRBV10-3 and TRBJ2-3, with 7 positions matching TRBD2. This CDR3 is 14 amino acids long. Looked up from germline, CDR1 is ENHRY and CDR2 is SYGVKD. V shed 4 bases and J 2 bases; nucleotides not matched to a gene: 3. DNA for the CDR3: TGTGCCATCAGTGTGGCGGGAGACACAGATACGCAGTATTTT. Translation: CAISVAGDTDTQYF.

This rearrangement joins TRBV5-6 to TRBJ2-1; D gene unclear. Trimming left V 0 bases short and J 6 bases short, with 7 bases between. The germline CDR1 and CDR2 sequences are SGHDT and YYEEEE. The CDR3 runs 13 residues. The CDR3 coding sequence is TGTGCCAGCAGCTTGGATGGGCCCAATGAGCAGTTCTTC. Amino acids: CASSLDGPNEQFF.

The chain recombines TRBV11-2 with TRBJ2-3; TRBD2 might be the D (6 bases). CDR1 is SGHAT and CDR2 is FQNNGV in the germline V gene. Trimming stripped 3 bases from V and 8 bases from J, with 18 bases between. The CDR3 covers 15 residues. The CDR3 DNA follows: TGTGCCAGCAGCTTGGGAGGTCAGGGCAGGATTACGCAGTATTTT. This encodes CASSLGGQGRITQYF.

This clone was found a few times. This chain joins TRBV18 and TRBJ2-5, with a weak D call TRBD1 (5 bases). This CDR3 region has 15 residues. With 1 base removed from V and 5 bases from J, the gap between germline ends came to 14 bases. CDR1 is KGHSH, CDR2 LQKENI, per germline. Written as DNA, the CDR3 is TGTGCCAGCTCACCACTTACAGGATCGTGGGAGACCCAGTACTTC. It is translated as CASSPLTGSWETQYF.

The chain uses TRBV13 and TRBJ1-1; 11 bases are a match to TRBD1. Per germline, CDR1 PRHDT and CDR2 FYEKMQ (reference sequence). The CDR3 consists of 18 residues. The V and J ends lost 5 bases and 5 bases, in that order; junction bases with no gene match: 16. CDR3 bases: TGTGCCAGCAGCCAACTCGGACAGGGGGCGCGGGTTGGAACTGAAGCTTTCTTT. Its protein product is CASSQLGQGARVGTEAFF.

The chain links TRBV5-1 to TRBJ2-7; D is perhaps TRBD1 (6 bases). Looked up from germline, CDR1 is SGHRS and CDR2 is YFSETQ. CDR3 length: 12 amino acids. The V and J ends lost 4 bases and 3 bases respectively, with 8 bases between them. CDR3: CASSADSYEQYF. The CDR3 nucleotides are TGCGCCAGCAGCGCGGACAGCTACGAGCAGTACTTC.

The V and J genes are TRBV4-1 and TRBJ1-2, with TRBD1 identical over 8 bases. The CDR3 totals 15 residues. The V and J ends lost 0 bases and 8 bases, in that order; junction bases with no gene match: 8. The germline gives CDR1 MGHRA, CDR2 YSYEKL. CDR3 DNA sequence: TGCGCCAGCAGCCAAGAACGGAGGACAGGGAACGGCTACACCTTC. Translated, it gives CASSQERRTGNGYTF.